Described below is a single TCR beta chain sequence and its context. These data originate in a study of blood T cell repertoires in COVID-19. Study at large: Sites in the United States, Italy and Spain provided acute and convalescent COVID-19 samples.

In the original analysis: Reference gene primer amplification gave nucleated cell count estimates. Method: immunoSEQ multiplex PCR; TCRdb's copy keeps in-frame clones and lacks some. V and J calls and clone size are copied from that table; D and trimming were computed from the DNA. The sample lists 85,000 to 95,000 clones, roughly 90% occurring once. Germline CDR1 is KGHSH and CDR2 is LQKENI. V was clipped by 2 bases and J by 4 bases; unmatched bases: 7. The CDR3 consists of 16 residues. Sequenced material: peripheral blood. V usage is TRBV18 and J usage is TRBJ2-1, with 8 positions matching TRBD2. The clonotype was recovered from a woman at least 80 years old with acute or convalescent COVID-19. This chain's CDR3 is CASSPLGLAGYNEQFF. CDR3 in DNA: TGTGCCAGCTCACCATTAGGACTAGCAGGTTACAATGAGCAGTTCTTC.